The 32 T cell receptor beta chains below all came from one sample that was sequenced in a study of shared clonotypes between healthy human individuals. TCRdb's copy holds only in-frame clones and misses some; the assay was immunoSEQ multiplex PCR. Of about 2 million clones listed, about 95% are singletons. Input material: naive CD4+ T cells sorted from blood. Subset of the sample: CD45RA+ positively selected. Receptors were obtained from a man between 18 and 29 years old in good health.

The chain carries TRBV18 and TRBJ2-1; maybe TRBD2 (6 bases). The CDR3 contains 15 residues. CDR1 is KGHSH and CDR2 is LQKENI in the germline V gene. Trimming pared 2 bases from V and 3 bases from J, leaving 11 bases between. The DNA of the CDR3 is TGTGCCAGCTCACCAAAAGCGGGTCTCTACAATGAGCAGTTCTTC. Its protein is CASSPKAGLYNEQFF. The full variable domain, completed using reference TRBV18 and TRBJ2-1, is NAGVMQNPRHLVRRRGQEARLRCSPMKGHSHVYWYRQLPEEGLKFMVYLQKENIIDESGMPKERFSAEFPKEGPSILRIQQVVRGDSAAYFCASSPKAGLYNEQFFGPGTRLTVL.

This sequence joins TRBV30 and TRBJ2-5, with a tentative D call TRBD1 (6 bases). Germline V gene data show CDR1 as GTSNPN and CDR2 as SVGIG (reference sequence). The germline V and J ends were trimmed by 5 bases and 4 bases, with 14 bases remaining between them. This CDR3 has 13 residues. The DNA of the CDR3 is TGTGCCTGGGGAAGGGGGACGGGAGAGACCCAGTACTTC. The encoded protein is CAWGRGTGETQYF.

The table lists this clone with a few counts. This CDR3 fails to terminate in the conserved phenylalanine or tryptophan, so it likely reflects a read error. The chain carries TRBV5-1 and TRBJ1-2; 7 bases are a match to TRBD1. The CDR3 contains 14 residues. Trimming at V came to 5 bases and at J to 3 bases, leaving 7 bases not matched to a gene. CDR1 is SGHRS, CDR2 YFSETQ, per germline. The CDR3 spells CASRITGDYYGYTL. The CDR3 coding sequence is TGCGCCAGCAGGATCACAGGGGATTACTATGGCTACACCCTC.

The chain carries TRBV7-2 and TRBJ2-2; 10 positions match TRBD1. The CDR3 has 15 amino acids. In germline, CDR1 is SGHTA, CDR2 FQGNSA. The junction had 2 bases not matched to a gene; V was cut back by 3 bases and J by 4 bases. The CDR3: CASSLTGGSTGELFF. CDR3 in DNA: TGTGCCAGCAGCTTGACAGGGGGCAGCACCGGGGAGCTGTTTTTT.

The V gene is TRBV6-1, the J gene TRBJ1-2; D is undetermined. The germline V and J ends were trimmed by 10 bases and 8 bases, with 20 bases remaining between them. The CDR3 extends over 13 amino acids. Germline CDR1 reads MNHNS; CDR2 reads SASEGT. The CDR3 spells CATAVTLQRGYTF. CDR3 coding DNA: TGTGCCACCGCAGTCACCTTACAGAGAGGCTACACCTTC.

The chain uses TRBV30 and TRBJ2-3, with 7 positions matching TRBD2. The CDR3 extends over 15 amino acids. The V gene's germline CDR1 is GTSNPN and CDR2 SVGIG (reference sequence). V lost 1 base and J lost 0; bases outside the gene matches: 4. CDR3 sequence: CAWSGASGSTDTQYF. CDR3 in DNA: TGTGCCTGGAGTGGGGCTAGCGGTAGCACAGATACGCAGTATTTT.

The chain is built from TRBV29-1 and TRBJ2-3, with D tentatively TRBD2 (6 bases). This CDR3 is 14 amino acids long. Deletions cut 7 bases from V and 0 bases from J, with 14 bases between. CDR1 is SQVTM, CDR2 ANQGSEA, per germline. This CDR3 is CSALMGGSTDTQYF. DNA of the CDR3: TGCAGCGCTCTGATGGGGGGAAGCACAGATACGCAGTATTTT.

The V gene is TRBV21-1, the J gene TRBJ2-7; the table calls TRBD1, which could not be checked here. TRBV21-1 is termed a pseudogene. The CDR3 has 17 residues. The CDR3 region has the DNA TGTGCCAGCAGCTTAAGCCATACAGGGGCCCACGCCTACGAGCAGTACTTC. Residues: CASSLSHTGAHAYEQYF.

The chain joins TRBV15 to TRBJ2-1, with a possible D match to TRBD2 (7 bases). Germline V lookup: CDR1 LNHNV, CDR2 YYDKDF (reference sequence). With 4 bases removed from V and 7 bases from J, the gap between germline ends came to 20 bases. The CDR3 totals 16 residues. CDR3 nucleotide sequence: TGTGCCACCAGCATTGAGGCCGGGGGGCCGGGGAATGAGCAGTTCTTC. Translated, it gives CATSIEAGGPGNEQFF.

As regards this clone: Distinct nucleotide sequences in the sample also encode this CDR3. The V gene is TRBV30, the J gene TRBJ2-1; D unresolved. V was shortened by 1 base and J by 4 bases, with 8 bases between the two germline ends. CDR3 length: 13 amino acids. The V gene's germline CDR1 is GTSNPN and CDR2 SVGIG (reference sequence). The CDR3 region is CAWSGSSYNEQFF. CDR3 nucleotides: TGTGCCTGGAGTGGCTCCTCGTACAATGAGCAGTTCTTC.

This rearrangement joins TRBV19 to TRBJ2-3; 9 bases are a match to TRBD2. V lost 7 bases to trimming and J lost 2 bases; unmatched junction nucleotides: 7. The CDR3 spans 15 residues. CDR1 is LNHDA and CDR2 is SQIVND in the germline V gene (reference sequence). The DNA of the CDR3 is TGTGCCAGTATGGGACTAGCTGCTAACACAGATACGCAGTATTTT. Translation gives CASMGLAANTDTQYF.

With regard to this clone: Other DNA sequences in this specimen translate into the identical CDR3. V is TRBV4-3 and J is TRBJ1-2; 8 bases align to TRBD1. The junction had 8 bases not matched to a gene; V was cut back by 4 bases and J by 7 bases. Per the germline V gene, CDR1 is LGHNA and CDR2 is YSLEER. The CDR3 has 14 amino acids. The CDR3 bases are TGCGCCAGCAGCCCCGGACAGGGAATCGGTGGCTACACCTTC. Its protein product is CASSPGQGIGGYTF.

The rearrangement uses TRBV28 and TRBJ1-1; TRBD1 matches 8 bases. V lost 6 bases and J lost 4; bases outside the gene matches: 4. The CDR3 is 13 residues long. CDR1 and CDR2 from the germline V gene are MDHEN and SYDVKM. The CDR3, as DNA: TGTGCCAGCAGCCTGGGACAGGTCACTGAAGCTTTCTTT. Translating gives CASSLGQVTEAFF.

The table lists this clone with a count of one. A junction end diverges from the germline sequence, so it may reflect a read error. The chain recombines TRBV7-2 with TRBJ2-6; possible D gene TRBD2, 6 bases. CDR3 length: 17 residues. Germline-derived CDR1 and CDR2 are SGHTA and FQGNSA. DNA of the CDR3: TGTGCCAGCAGCTTAGTGGGCGGGGACTCTGGGGCCAACGTCCTGGCTTTC. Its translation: CASSLVGGDSGANVLAF.

In DNA form, the CDR3 reads TGCGCCAGCAGCCAAGATTTCATTGGGACAGGGTCGAGCAATCAGCCCCAGCATTTT. Amino acid sequence: CASSQDFIGTGSSNQPQHF. The rearrangement links TRBV4-1 to TRBJ1-5; 9 bases agree with TRBD1. V dropped 0 bases and J dropped 1; count of bases not matched to a gene: 10. The V gene's germline CDR1 is MGHRA and CDR2 YSYEKL. The CDR3 spans 19 residues.

CDR3 loop: CASTTPPGTAPREQYF. DNA of the CDR3: TGTGCCAGCACCACTCCTCCCGGGACAGCCCCTAGAGAGCAGTACTTC. The chain recombines TRBV28 with TRBJ2-7, with TRBD1 identical over 7 bases. V lost 7 bases and J lost 7; bases outside the gene matches: 19. CDR3 length: 16 amino acids. The germline V gene encodes CDR1 MDHEN and CDR2 SYDVKM.

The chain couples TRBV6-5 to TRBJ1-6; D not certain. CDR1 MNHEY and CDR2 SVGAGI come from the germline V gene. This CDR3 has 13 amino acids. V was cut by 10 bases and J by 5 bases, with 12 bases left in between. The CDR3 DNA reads TGTGCCACCACCGCGGCGGATAATTCACCCCTCCACTTT. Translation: CATTAADNSPLHF.

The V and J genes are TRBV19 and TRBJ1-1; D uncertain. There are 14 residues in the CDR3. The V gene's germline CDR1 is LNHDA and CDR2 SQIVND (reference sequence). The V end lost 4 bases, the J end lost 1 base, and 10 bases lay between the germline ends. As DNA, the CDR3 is TGTGCCAGTAGTAAGGTCTTTTCGAACACTGAAGCTTTCTTT. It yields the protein CASSKVFSNTEAFF.

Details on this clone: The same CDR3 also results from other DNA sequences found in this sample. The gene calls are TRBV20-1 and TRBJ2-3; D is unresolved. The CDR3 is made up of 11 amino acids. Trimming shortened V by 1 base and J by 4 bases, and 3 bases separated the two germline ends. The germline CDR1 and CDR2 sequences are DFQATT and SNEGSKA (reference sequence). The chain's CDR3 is CSARAADTQYF. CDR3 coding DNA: TGCAGTGCTAGAGCGGCAGATACGCAGTATTTT.

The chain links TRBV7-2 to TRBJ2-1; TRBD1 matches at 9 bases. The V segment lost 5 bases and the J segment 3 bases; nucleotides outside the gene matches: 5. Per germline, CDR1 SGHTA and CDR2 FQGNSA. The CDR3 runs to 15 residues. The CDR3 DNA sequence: TGTGCCAGCAGCGGGGGACAGGGCAGCTACAATGAGCAGTTCTTC. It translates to CASSGGQGSYNEQFF.

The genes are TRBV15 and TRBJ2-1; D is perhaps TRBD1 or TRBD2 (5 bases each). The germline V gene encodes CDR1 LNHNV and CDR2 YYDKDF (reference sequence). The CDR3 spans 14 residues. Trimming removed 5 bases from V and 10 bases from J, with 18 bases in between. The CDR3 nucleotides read TGTGCCACCAGCGCCGGGACCTCAGGTGGCGAGCAGTTCTTC. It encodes CATSAGTSGGEQFF.

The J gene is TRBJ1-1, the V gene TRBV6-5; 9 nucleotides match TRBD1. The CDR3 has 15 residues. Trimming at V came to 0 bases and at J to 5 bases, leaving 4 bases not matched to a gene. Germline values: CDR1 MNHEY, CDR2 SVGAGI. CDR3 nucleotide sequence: TGTGCCAGCAGTTACTCAGGGACAGGGTGGACTGAAGCTTTCTTT. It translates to CASSYSGTGWTEAFF.

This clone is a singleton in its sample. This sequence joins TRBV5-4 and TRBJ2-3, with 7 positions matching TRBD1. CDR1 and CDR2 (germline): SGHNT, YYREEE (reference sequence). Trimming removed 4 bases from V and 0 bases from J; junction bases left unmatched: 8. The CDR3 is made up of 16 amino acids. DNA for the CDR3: TGTGCCAGCAGCCCGGGGACAGACTTTAGCACAGATACGCAGTATTTT. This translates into CASSPGTDFSTDTQYF.

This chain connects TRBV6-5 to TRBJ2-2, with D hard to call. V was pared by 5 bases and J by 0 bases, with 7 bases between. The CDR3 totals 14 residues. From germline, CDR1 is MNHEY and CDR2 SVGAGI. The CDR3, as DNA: TGTGCCAGCAGTGTGTTTTCGAACACCGGGGAGCTGTTTTTT. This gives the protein CASSVFSNTGELFF.

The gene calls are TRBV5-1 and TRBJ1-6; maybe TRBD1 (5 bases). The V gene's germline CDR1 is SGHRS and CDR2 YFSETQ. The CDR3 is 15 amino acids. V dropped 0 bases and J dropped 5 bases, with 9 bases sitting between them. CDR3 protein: CASSLAQGHNSPLHF. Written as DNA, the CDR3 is TGCGCCAGCAGCTTGGCCCAGGGCCATAATTCACCCCTCCACTTT.

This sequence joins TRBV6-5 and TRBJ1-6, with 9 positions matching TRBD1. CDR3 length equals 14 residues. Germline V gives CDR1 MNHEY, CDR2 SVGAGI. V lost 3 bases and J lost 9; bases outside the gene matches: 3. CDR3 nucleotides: TGTGCCAGCAGTTATTCGGGACAGGGTTCACCCCTCCACTTT. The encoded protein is CASSYSGQGSPLHF.

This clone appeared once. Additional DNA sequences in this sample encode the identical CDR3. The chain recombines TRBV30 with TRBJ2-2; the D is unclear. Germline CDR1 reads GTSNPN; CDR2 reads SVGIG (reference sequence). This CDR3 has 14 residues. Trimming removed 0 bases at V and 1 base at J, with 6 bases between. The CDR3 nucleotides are TGTGCCTGGAGTGTACGAGTGAACACCGGGGAGCTGTTTTTT. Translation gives CAWSVRVNTGELFF.

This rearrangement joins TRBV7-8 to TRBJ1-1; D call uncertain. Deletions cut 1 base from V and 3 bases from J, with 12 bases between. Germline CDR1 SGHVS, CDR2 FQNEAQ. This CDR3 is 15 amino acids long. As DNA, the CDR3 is TGTGCCAGCAGCTTAGGGCACATCGGGGACACTGAAGCTTTCTTT. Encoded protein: CASSLGHIGDTEAFF.

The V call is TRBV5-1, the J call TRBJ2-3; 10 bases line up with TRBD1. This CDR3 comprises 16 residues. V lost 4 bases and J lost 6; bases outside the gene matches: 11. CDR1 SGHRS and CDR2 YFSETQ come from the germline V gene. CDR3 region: CASSLAPTGGEDTQYF. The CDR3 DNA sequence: TGCGCCAGCAGCCTAGCCCCGACAGGGGGCGAGGATACGCAGTATTTT.

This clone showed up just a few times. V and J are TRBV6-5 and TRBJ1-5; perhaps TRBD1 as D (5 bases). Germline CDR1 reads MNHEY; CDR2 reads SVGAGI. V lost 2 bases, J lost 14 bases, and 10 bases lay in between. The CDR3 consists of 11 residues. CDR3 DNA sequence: TGTGCCAGCAGTTACATGGACATGGAGCATTTT. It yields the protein CASSYMDMEHF.

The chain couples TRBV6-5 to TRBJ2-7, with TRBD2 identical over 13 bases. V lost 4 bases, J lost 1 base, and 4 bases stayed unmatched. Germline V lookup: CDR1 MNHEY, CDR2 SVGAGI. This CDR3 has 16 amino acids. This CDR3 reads CASSWTSGSGSYEQYF. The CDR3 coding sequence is TGTGCCAGCAGTTGGACTAGCGGGAGTGGGTCCTACGAGCAGTACTTC.

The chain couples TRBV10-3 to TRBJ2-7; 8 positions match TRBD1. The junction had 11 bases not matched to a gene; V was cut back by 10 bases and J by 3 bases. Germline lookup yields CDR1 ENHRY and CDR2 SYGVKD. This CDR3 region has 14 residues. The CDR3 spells CATTPDRADYEQYF. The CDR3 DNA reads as TGTGCCACCACCCCGGACAGGGCTGACTACGAGCAGTACTTC.